This T cell receptor (beta chain) was identified during a study of OX40 agonist ivuxolimab in advanced cancers. Study in general: Cancers in dose escalation were hepatocellular, melanoma, renal cell and head and neck. One patient with hepatocellular carcinoma and two with cutaneous melanoma, three in all, had partial responses.

Only in-frame clones appear in the TCRdb table, and some are missing; sequencing was by immunoSEQ multiplex PCR. Of roughly 73,000 clones listed, 70% to 90% are singletons. The ends lost 3 bases at V and 8 bases at J; junction bases unmatched: 7. The germline V gene encodes CDR1 WNHNN and CDR2 SYGVQD (reference sequence). This CDR3 has 15 residues. Findings and limits, study-wide: Researchers did not determine the expanded peripheral T cells' antigen specificity.

In the case of this clone: Its antigen is currently unknown.

The sequence was collected from an adult with an advanced solid tumor such as melanoma, head and neck, liver or kidney cancer. This specimen was CD4+ or CD8+ T cells sorted from blood, taken in a trial of the OX40 agonist ivuxolimab. The chain employs TRBV10-1 and TRBJ2-1; the match to TRBD2 covers 10 bases. The CDR3 DNA is TGCGCCAGCAGTGAAGTCGGACTAGCGGACTATGAGCAGTTCTTC. It specifies CASSEVGLADYEQFF.